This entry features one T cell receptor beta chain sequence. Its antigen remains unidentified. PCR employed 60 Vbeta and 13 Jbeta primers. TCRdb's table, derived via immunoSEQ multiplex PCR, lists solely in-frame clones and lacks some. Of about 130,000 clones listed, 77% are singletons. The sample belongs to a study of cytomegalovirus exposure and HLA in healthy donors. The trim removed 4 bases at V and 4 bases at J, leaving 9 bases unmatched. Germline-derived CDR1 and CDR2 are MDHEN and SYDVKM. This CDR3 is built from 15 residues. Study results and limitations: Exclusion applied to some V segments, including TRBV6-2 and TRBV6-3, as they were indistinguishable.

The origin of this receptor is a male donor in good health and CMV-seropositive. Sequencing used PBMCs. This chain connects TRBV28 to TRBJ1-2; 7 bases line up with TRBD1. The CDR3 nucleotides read TGTGCCAGCAGTTCCCCTGACAGGGCCGCCTATGGCTACACCTTC. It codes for CASSSPDRAAYGYTF.